The T cell receptor beta chain under discussion was sequenced for a study of brain T cells in children with intractable seizures (dated by TCRdb to 2020 to 2023). Study-wide context: A NanoString immunology panel was first used to screen resected brain tissue from 40 to 55 pediatric epilepsy surgery cases for immune gene transcripts. Of the roughly 12 selected surgery cases, pre-surgery blood was also sequenced for eight, so four had brain tissue only.

Reading the label with the study, this specimen's time point is: blood from clinic visit 5 months post-surgery; TSC patient then seizure free. Surgery cases with the highest brain T cell transcript signatures were selected for TCR beta chain sequencing of brain tissue and, where available, blood. Before surgery, patients had received at least one anti-epileptic drug. TCR-sequenced patients were children with drug-resistant epilepsy due to tuberous sclerosis complex, focal cortical dysplasia, Rasmussen encephalitis or hemimegalencephaly. The Monarch genomic DNA purification kit was used to extract bulk genomic DNA from unsorted brain tissue and from whole blood. In regard to this clone: Its antigen is unknown. Base qualities are missing; no much larger clone stands one base away.

TCR beta chain sequences were generated from genomic DNA using the immunoSEQ assay. For the original study's pipeline: Any CDR3 sequence that did not begin with the conserved framework cysteine at position 104 was removed by hand. Clonality was calculated as one minus the normalized Shannon's Diversity Index, with values ranging from 0 (maximal diversity) to 1 (oligoclonal). To check whether a given CDR3 had different frequencies in two samples, for example brain versus blood, chi-squared comparison-of-proportions tests were used. Public clonotypes were found by searching immuneACCESS, and the VDJdb browser was used to assess similarity to known antiviral clonotypes. TCRdb retrieved this table from immuneACCESS and kept in-frame rearrangements only. Not all clones are present; in checked studies, unresolved V genes account for under half, and no reason is known for the remainder. The V and J calls and clone size are taken from that table; D and trimming were inferred from the DNA. In this sample the table shows around 340,000 clones, nearly 95% of which occur a single time. Roughly 6% of the sample is taken by the ten largest.

Overall study outcomes, separate from this receptor: Because sequencing depth differed between pre- and post-surgery blood, the absence of clones from the pre-surgery sample may reflect undersampling. Viral specificity was inferred solely from CDR3 sequence similarity, and the HCMV serostatus of the patients was not known.

The germline V gene specifies SGHAT as CDR1 and FQNNGV as CDR2. The CDR3 runs 18 residues from the cysteine to the phenylalanine. Only the CDR3 DNA stays, 54 bases, in frame from base 1. V loses 4 bases at its end and J loses 10 bases; junction bases beyond the gene matches: 19. The receptor comes from a boy under two years old with tuberous sclerosis and intractable seizures. Here the chain combines TRBV11-2 and TRBJ1-6, with 7 middle bases fitting TRBD1. The source was peripheral blood, collected roughly 5 months after surgery. The nucleotides are TGTGCCAGCAGCTCATATGTATCAGGGGGTAGACTAGGGTCACCCCTCCACTTT. This codes for CASSSYVSGGRLGSPLHF.